These T cell receptor beta chains were read from a single sample in a study of blood T cell repertoires in COVID-19. This table comes from immunoSEQ multiplex PCR, and its TCRdb copy is limited to in-frame clones, with some not included. The sample has approximately 97,000 clones; 87% are singletons. The sample was peripheral blood. These receptors came from a man aged 50-59 years with active COVID-19. The CDR3 runs from the conserved cysteine through the conserved F or W. Each record gives: clone size, J gene, D gene, V gene, CDR3 protein, CDR3 DNA. A D gene is named only where the DNA matches it firmly. Expanded clones are given a class, and other clones once, few, many or no size at all.

clone size: .; J gene: TRBJ2-7; D gene: TRBD1; V gene: TRBV5-1; CDR3 protein: CASSFDRVQYF; CDR3 DNA: TGCGCCAGCAGCTTCGACAGGGTCCAGTACTTC
clone size: .; J gene: TRBJ2-3; D gene: TRBD2; V gene: TRBV15; CDR3 protein: CATSRDPNRLAGGDTQYF; CDR3 DNA: TGTGCCACCAGCAGAGATCCGAATAGGTTAGCGGGGGGAGATACGCAGTATTTT
clone size: once; J gene: TRBJ2-7; D gene: .; V gene: TRBV18; CDR3 protein: CASSPGGAAEQYF; CDR3 DNA: TGTGCCAGCTCACCAGGGGGGGCCGCCGAGCAGTACTTC
clone size: .; J gene: TRBJ1-5; D gene: .; V gene: TRBV3-1/TRBV3-2; CDR3 protein: CASSQDRVGQPQHF; CDR3 DNA: TGTGCCAGCAGCCAAGACAGGGTCGGACAGCCCCAGCATTTT
clone size: .; J gene: TRBJ2-2; D gene: .; V gene: TRBV24-1; CDR3 protein: CATTSGTGELFF; CDR3 DNA: TGTGCCACCACGTCGGGGACCGGGGAGCTGTTTTTT
clone size: .; J gene: TRBJ2-7; D gene: .; V gene: TRBV4-1; CDR3 protein: CASSQDGGGWDYEQYF; CDR3 DNA: TGCGCCAGCAGCCAAGATGGAGGAGGCTGGGACTACGAGCAGTACTTC
clone size: .; J gene: TRBJ1-6; D gene: TRBD1; V gene: TRBV2; CDR3 protein: CASRGQSINSPLHF; CDR3 DNA: TGTGCCAGCCGGGGACAGAGCATTAATTCACCCCTCCACTTT
clone size: .; J gene: TRBJ1-1; D gene: .; V gene: TRBV15; CDR3 protein: CATSRGVGATEAFF; CDR3 DNA: TGTGCCACCAGCAGAGGTGTGGGGGCCACTGAAGCTTTCTTT
clone size: .; J gene: TRBJ1-1; D gene: .; V gene: TRBV19; CDR3 protein: CASIRPGGIHEAFF; CDR3 DNA: TGTGCCAGTATACGTCCGGGAGGGATTCATGAAGCTTTCTTT
clone size: .; J gene: TRBJ2-5; D gene: TRBD1; V gene: TRBV6-6; CDR3 protein: CASSYPTGQQETQYF; CDR3 DNA: TGTGCCAGCAGTTACCCGACAGGGCAACAAGAGACCCAGTACTTC
clone size: .; J gene: TRBJ1-1; D gene: TRBD1; V gene: TRBV18; CDR3 protein: CASSSTGGTEAFF; CDR3 DNA: TGTGCCAGCTCATCTACAGGGGGAACTGAAGCTTTCTTT
clone size: .; J gene: TRBJ2-6; D gene: TRBD1; V gene: TRBV6-5; CDR3 protein: CASSFPGQGAVF; CDR3 DNA: TGTGCCAGCAGCTTCCCCGGACAGGGGGCTGTATTC
clone size: once; J gene: TRBJ2-6; D gene: .; V gene: TRBV10-2; CDR3 protein: CASSARSGANVLTF; CDR3 DNA: TGCGCCAGCAGTGCCAGGTCTGGGGCCAACGTCCTGACTTTC
clone size: .; J gene: TRBJ1-4; D gene: .; V gene: TRBV27; CDR3 protein: CASSSGTTTNEKLFF; CDR3 DNA: TGTGCCAGCAGTTCCGGGACAACAACTAATGAAAAACTGTTTTTT
clone size: .; J gene: TRBJ2-3; D gene: .; V gene: TRBV6-5; CDR3 protein: CASHLRGGGTDTQYF; CDR3 DNA: TGTGCCAGCCACCTACGAGGCGGGGGCACAGATACGCAGTATTTT
clone size: .; J gene: TRBJ1-3; D gene: .; V gene: TRBV7-9; CDR3 protein: CASSLTFSSGNTIYF; CDR3 DNA: TGTGCCAGCAGCTTAACATTCAGCTCTGGAAACACCATATATTTT
clone size: .; J gene: TRBJ2-3; D gene: .; V gene: TRBV27; CDR3 protein: CASTPLGADTQYF; CDR3 DNA: TGTGCCAGCACCCCCCTAGGTGCAGATACGCAGTATTTT
clone size: .; J gene: TRBJ2-1; D gene: TRBD1; V gene: TRBV7-6; CDR3 protein: CASSLSQGAGNEQFF; CDR3 DNA: TGTGCCAGCAGCTTAAGCCAGGGGGCGGGAAATGAGCAGTTCTTC
clone size: .; J gene: TRBJ2-5; D gene: TRBD2; V gene: TRBV9; CDR3 protein: CASSITAGTSGETQYF; CDR3 DNA: TGTGCCAGCAGCATCACCGCCGGGACTAGCGGAGAGACCCAGTACTTC
clone size: .; J gene: TRBJ2-3; D gene: .; V gene: TRBV3-1/TRBV3-2; CDR3 protein: CASSQRWGTDTRYF; CDR3 DNA: TGTGCCAGCAGCCAACGATGGGGCACAGATACGCGGTATTTT